The T cell receptor (beta chain) described here comes from a study of T cells in Graves' hyperthyroidism and ophthalmopathy. This clonotype was detected a few times. What it recognizes is unknown. The CDR3 has 15 amino acids. Per germline, CDR1 SQVTM and CDR2 ANQGSEA. V lost 5 bases, J lost 6 bases, and 19 bases lay in between. General observations from the study: Blood also carried most thyroid clonotypes expanded above 0.001.

RNA transcripts provided the source from which TCR beta CDR3 regions were amplified. First-round RT-PCR targeting the TCR CDR3 was performed with the HTBI primer set. Via MiXCR, TCRdb re-called the multiplex PCR reads, giving one row per CDR3 protein. Found here are about 560,000 distinct CDR3 sequences, roughly 17% of them singletons; the top ten hold 18%. This receptor was obtained from a woman aged 18-29 years with Graves' hyperthyroidism. The sequenced sample consisted of blood. The chain joins TRBV29-1 to TRBJ2-2, with D tentatively TRBD1 (6 bases). The CDR3 sequence: CSVFDQGTLAGELFF. The CDR3 bases are TGCAGCGTTTTTGACCAGGGGACCTTAGCCGGGGAGCTGTTTTTT.